These 8 T cell receptor beta chains came from one sample sequenced in a study of blood T cell repertoires in COVID-19. The repertoire was sequenced with immunoSEQ multiplex PCR; TCRdb's copy has only in-frame clones and lacks some. The sample has about 210,000 clones; around 81% are singletons. Material: PBMCs or T cells enriched from blood (not recorded which). The source is a woman in her forties or fifties with acute COVID-19.

This chain links TRBV5-6 with TRBJ1-1; D remains unclear. Germline CDR1 reads SGHDT; CDR2 reads YYEEEE. This CDR3 region has 12 residues. V gave up 5 bases and J gave up 10 bases, with 15 bases separating them. The CDR3: CASRRVPGVAFF. CDR3 sequence (DNA): TGTGCCAGCAGGAGGGTTCCGGGTGTAGCTTTCTTT.

The chain carries TRBV7-8 and TRBJ1-2; D ambiguous. Germline-derived CDR1 and CDR2 are SGHVS and FQNEAQ. Trimming left V 6 bases short and J 0 bases short, with 17 bases between. CDR3 length: 16 amino acids. CDR3 region: CASSTRVRSSNYGYTF. The DNA of the CDR3 is TGTGCCAGCAGTACCCGGGTCCGATCGTCTAACTATGGCTACACCTTC.

This chain uses TRBV4-2 with TRBJ1-3, with TRBD1 identical over 9 bases. This CDR3 is 15 amino acids long. Germline CDR1 is LGHNA and CDR2 is YNFKEQ. V was pared by 3 bases and J by 0 bases, with 0 bases of the junction left unmatched. The CDR3 spells CASSQGQGSGNTIYF. DNA for the CDR3: TGTGCCAGCAGCCAGGGACAGGGCTCTGGAAACACCATATATTTT.

The J gene is TRBJ1-2, the V gene TRBV10-3, with 9 bases that match TRBD1. The CDR3 runs to 15 residues. Germline-derived CDR1 and CDR2 are ENHRY and SYGVKD. Trimming cost V 0 bases and J 8 bases; bases outside gene matches: 7. DNA for the CDR3: TGTGCCATCAGTGAGTCGACACAGGGGGCGCGCGGCTACACCTTC. Its protein is CAISESTQGARGYTF.

Regarding this clone: The same CDR3 arises from other DNA sequences in this sample as well. The chain carries TRBV10-3 and TRBJ2-3; D is ambiguous. CDR1 and CDR2 from the germline V gene are ENHRY and SYGVKD. This CDR3 is 11 amino acids long. The V end lost 5 bases, the J end lost 3 bases, and 3 bases lay between the germline ends. The CDR3 here is CAISSTDTQYF. The CDR3, as DNA: TGTGCCATCAGTTCAACAGATACGCAGTATTTT.

The chain recombines TRBV19 with TRBJ1-1, with D perhaps matching TRBD1 (5 bases). The CDR3 extends over 13 amino acids. The V end lost 4 bases, the J end lost 1 base, and 7 bases lay between the germline ends. Germline CDR1 is LNHDA and CDR2 is SQIVND (reference sequence). The CDR3 sequence is CASSSDRNTEAFF. CDR3 sequence (DNA): TGTGCCAGTAGTAGCGACAGGAACACTGAAGCTTTCTTT.

J is TRBJ2-7 and V is TRBV12-3 or TRBV12-4, with a possible D match to TRBD2 (5 bases). There are 12 residues in the CDR3. V dropped 3 bases and J dropped 5 bases, with 8 bases sitting between them. In DNA, the CDR3 is TGTGCCAGCAGTTTCGGGGTGGACGAGCAGTACTTC. Protein product: CASSFGVDEQYF.

The chain links TRBV18 to TRBJ2-3; TRBD1 is a possible D gene (5 bases). This CDR3 comprises 16 residues. V lost 6 bases, J lost 0 bases, and 16 bases lay in between. Per the germline V gene, CDR1 is KGHSH and CDR2 is LQKENI. CDR3 in amino acids: CASSQGTGYSTDTQYF. CDR3 DNA: TGTGCCAGCTCCCAGGGCACTGGCTATAGCACAGATACGCAGTATTTT. The whole variable domain, remainder taken from reference TRBV18 and TRBJ2-3, is NAGVMQNPRHLVRRRGQEARLRCSPMKGHSHVYWYRQLPEEGLKFMVYLQKENIIDESGMPKERFSAEFPKEGPSILRIQQVVRGDSAAYFCASSQGTGYSTDTQYFGPGTRLTVL.